This is a list of T cell receptor beta chains from one sample in a study of blood T cell repertoires in COVID-19. Sequenced by immunoSEQ multiplex PCR; TCRdb stores in-frame clones only, minus some. The sample consists of about 89,000 clones, roughly 80% of them appearing once. The sequencing sample was made of peripheral blood. The receptors shown here come from a woman aged 80 or older with acute or convalescent COVID-19. CDR3s include the opening cysteine and the closing phenylalanine or tryptophan. The order of the fields is CDR3 DNA, CDR3 protein, V gene, J gene, clone size, D gene. The D gene is left open where the match is weak. Clone size is stated in some rows and not others, as once, few, many or a class when expanded.

TGTGCCAGCAGTTACTCGCAGGGGACCTACGAGCAGTACTTC	CASSYSQGTYEQYF	TRBV6-6	TRBJ2-7	-	-
TGTGCCAGCAGCCAAGTCACTAGCGGGAGGGGCACAGATACGCAGTATTTT	CASSQVTSGRGTDTQYF	TRBV14	TRBJ2-3	-	TRBD2
TGTGCCAGTAGGAAGGGACTTACCCAAGAGACCCAGTACTTC	CASRKGLTQETQYF	TRBV19	TRBJ2-5	-	-
TGCGCCAGCAGCTTGGACACCGGGAGTCTAGACAATGAGCAGTTCTTC	CASSLDTGSLDNEQFF	TRBV5-1	TRBJ2-1	-	-
TGTGCCAGCTCACCTACAGGGTTCACTGAAGCTTTCTTT	CASSPTGFTEAFF	TRBV18	TRBJ1-1	-	-
TGTGCTAGTGCTCAAGGGGGGGGCGATCAGCCCCAGCATTTT	CASAQGGGDQPQHF	TRBV12-5	TRBJ1-5	-	-
TGCGCCAGCAGCTATTACAGGGATCCCGAGCAGTACTTC	CASSYYRDPEQYF	TRBV5-1	TRBJ2-7	-	-
TGTGCCAGCAGCCCCCAACCAGGGGTTACCTATGGCTACACCTTC	CASSPQPGVTYGYTF	TRBV9	TRBJ1-2	-	-
TGTGCCAGTAGTATCCAGTCAGGAGAGACCCAGTACTTC	CASSIQSGETQYF	TRBV19	TRBJ2-5	-	-
TGCGCCAGCAGCCAAGATAGGGTCAGGACAGGGATCTACGAGCAGTACTTC	CASSQDRVRTGIYEQYF	TRBV4-1	TRBJ2-7	-	TRBD1
TGTGCCAGCAGCTTAGGTGACAGGAGGCGGGAGCAGTACTTC	CASSLGDRRREQYF	TRBV13	TRBJ2-7	-	-
TGTGCCAGCTCAAGGGACAGGGATGAAAAACTGTTTTTT	CASSRDRDEKLFF	TRBV18	TRBJ1-4	-	TRBD1
TGTGCCAGCAGCGCCCGGAGCGCCGGTTATTCCTCTGGGGCCAACGTCCTGACTTTC	CASSARSAGYSSGANVLTF	TRBV21-1	TRBJ2-6	-	-
TGCAGTGCTAGTCTCCCGGGGGAGACCCAGTACTTC	CSASLPGETQYF	TRBV20-1	TRBJ2-5	-	-
TGTGCCAGCAGTTACTCGTCCTTAGCGGGAGCGAACACCGGGGAGCTGTTTTTT	CASSYSSLAGANTGELFF	TRBV6-2/TRBV6-3	TRBJ2-2	-	TRBD2
TGTGCCAGCAACCGGCGGCAGGGGGCTGATGAAAAACTGTTTTTT	CASNRRQGADEKLFF	TRBV2	TRBJ1-4	few	TRBD1
TGTGCCTGGGCCCTGCGGGGGGGCCTGAACAATCAGCCCCAGCATTTT	CAWALRGGLNNQPQHF	TRBV30	TRBJ1-5	once	-
TGCGCCAGCAGCTTGGGGACTAGCGGAGGCACAGATACGCAGTATTTT	CASSLGTSGGTDTQYF	TRBV5-1	TRBJ2-3	-	TRBD2
TGCAGCGTTAAAACAGGGCACTACGAGCAGTACTTC	CSVKTGHYEQYF	TRBV29-1	TRBJ2-7	-	-
TGTGCCAGCAGTTTACGGCTAGTGTCAGATACGCAGTATTTT	CASSLRLVSDTQYF	TRBV28	TRBJ2-3	-	-
TGTGCCAGCAGCTTAGCGTCAGGGGGCACAGATACGCAGTATTTT	CASSLASGGTDTQYF	TRBV7-6	TRBJ2-3	-	-
TGTGCCAGCAGCCCCGAGGGACAGTTTTATTCACCCCTCCACTTT	CASSPEGQFYSPLHF	TRBV9	TRBJ1-6	-	TRBD1
TGTGCCAGTAGTGACCCAAGGACAGGGCGAGAGACCCAGTACTTC	CASSDPRTGRETQYF	TRBV19	TRBJ2-5	few	TRBD1
TGCGCCACCGCTACCCAGCCCGGGGGGGATACGCAGTATTTT	CATATQPGGDTQYF	TRBV5-1	TRBJ2-3	-	TRBD2
TGTGCCAGCAGTGAGGCGGGGGGGAATCAGCCCCAGCATTTT	CASSEAGGNQPQHF	TRBV2	TRBJ1-5	-	-
TGTGCCAGCAGTTACCAGGGTGCGGTTGGCTACACCTTC	CASSYQGAVGYTF	TRBV6-5	TRBJ1-2	many	-
TGTGCCAGCAGTGAGGGGCTAGCGGGAAGACAGTTCTTC	CASSEGLAGRQFF	TRBV2	TRBJ2-1	-	TRBD2
TGTGCCAGCAGCTTGGGCGGGGAAGACTATGGCTACACCTTC	CASSLGGEDYGYTF	TRBV5-5	TRBJ1-2	-	-
TGTGCCAGCAGCCGGACAGAAAGCCCTGAAGCTTTCTTT	CASSRTESPEAFF	TRBV2	TRBJ1-1	-	-